Sequencing of this T cell receptor (beta chain) was carried out in a study of blood T cell repertoires in COVID-19. Study-wide background: Some COVID-19 samples were acute and others convalescent; all came from the United States, Italy and Spain.

This CDR3 comprises 15 residues. CDR1 KGHSH and CDR2 LQKENI come from the germline V gene. The ends lost 6 bases at V and 6 bases at J; junction bases unmatched: 9. Only in-frame clones appear in the TCRdb table, and some are missing; sequencing was by immunoSEQ multiplex PCR. The sample has approximately 24,000 clones, 90% to 95% seen once. V and J are TRBV18 and TRBJ2-1; 9 bases match TRBD1. The sequence was obtained from a woman aged 45-59 years with active COVID-19. Sequencing was performed on peripheral blood. The CDR3, as DNA: TGTGCCAGCTCGGACGACAGGGGGTTAGGCAATGAGCAGTTCTTC. Protein sequence: CASSDDRGLGNEQFF.